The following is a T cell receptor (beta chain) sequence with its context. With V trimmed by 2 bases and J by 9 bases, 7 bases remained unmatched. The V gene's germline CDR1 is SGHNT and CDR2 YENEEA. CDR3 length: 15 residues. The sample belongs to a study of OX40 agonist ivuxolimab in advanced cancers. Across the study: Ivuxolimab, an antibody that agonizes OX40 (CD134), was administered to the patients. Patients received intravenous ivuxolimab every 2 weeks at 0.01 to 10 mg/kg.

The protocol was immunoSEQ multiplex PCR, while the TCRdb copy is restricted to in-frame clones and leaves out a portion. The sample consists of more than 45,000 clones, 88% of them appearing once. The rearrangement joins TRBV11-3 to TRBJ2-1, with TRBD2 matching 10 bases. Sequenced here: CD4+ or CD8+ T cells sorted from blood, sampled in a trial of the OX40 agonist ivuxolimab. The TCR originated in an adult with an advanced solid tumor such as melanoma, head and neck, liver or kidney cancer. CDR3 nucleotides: TGTGCCAGCAGCTTACAACCGGGACTAGCGTCTGAGCAGTTCTTC. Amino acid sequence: CASSLQPGLASEQFF.